This TCR beta chain appears in the sequencing data of a study of T cells after yellow fever vaccination. The wider study: Fractions of limited cellularity were prepared by means of SMART-Seq v4 Ultra Low Input.

The V end lost 6 bases, the J end lost 6 bases, and 15 bases lay between the germline ends. The CDR3 runs 14 residues. Germline values: CDR1 DFQATT, CDR2 SNEGSKA (reference sequence). 5'RACE template switching produced TCR cDNA carrying a universal primer site and UMIs. MiXCR, applied by TCRdb to the 5' RACE reads, yields one record per CDR3 protein. The sample has approximately 120,000 distinct CDR3 sequences; more than 6% are singletons. A word on this clonotype: What it recognizes is unknown.

Notes on the study in general: The secondary response was weaker but peaked faster, day 5 versus 15.

V gene TRBV20-1 combines with J gene TRBJ1-6; D remains ambiguous. Sequencing used CD4+ T cells sorted from PBMCs, obtained around 10 days after the first yellow fever vaccination. This receptor was identified in a young man who received the YFV17D yellow fever vaccine. This chain's CDR3 is CSAPRGGINSPLHF. The CDR3 nucleotides are TGCAGTGCCCCCCGTGGAGGTATTAATTCACCCCTCCACTTT.